This T cell receptor beta chain was profiled in a study of cytomegalovirus exposure and HLA in healthy donors (dated by TCRdb to the late 2010s). In the study overall: A later analysis indicated that the 120 validation repertoires were generated on the platform also employed for the roughly 650 repertoires of the first cohort. The study aimed to test whether cataloging public T cell receptors could reveal signatures of past pathogen exposure. The study combined high-throughput TCR immunosequencing, statistical association of individual TCRs with disease status, and machine learning to predict cytomegalovirus infection status. Besides the first cohort of under 700 subjects, a separate validation cohort made up of 120 different subjects was used. The research as a whole found: Cytomegalovirus status was reported to be diagnosed by the classifier with high specificity and sensitivity in both the original and validation cohorts. A later analysis had no HLA typing for the validation cohort, so co-occurrence there was scored across all 110 or so repertoires. The study gave a list of roughly 150 TCR beta chains associated with cytomegalovirus. The authors suggested that the approach could potentially be extended to other disease states and immunological phenotypes. Most TCR sequences were seen in very few donors, while some public TCRs were found in many individuals. In a later analysis, TCRs clustered in the first cohort were found to also tend to co-occur in the approximately 120 validation repertoires, with 94% of cluster scores above 0. Three of the identified cytomegalovirus-associated TCR beta chains were confirmed in vitro to be specific for cytomegalovirus antigens.

Library preparation was by the immunoSEQ multiplex PCR assay. On the authors' methods: A statistical classification framework was built for diagnosing cytomegalovirus status from the catalog of TCR beta chain sequences. In TCRdb, the immuneACCESS table is reduced to in-frame sequences with V and J assigned. These tables do not hold every clone; where another copy was compared, an unresolved V gene accounts for under half, and the others remain unexplained. That table supplies the V and J calls and clone size; D and trimming were determined from the DNA. The sample records over 250,000 clones, roughly 85% of which are singletons. Together, the top ten hold 1% of the sample. The donors were included in the validation cohort of 120 subjects, a group kept apart from the roughly 690-subject first cohort. From cysteine to phenylalanine, the CDR3 is 12 amino acids long. The DNA shown is the 36-base CDR3, in frame from base 1. Per the germline V gene, SNHLY is the CDR1 and FYNNEI is the CDR2. At the junction V is shortened by 8 bases and J by 8 bases, with 13 bases in between.

As concerns this clone: This receptor's antigen is unknown. Base qualities are missing; no much larger clone stands one base away.

The specimen sequenced was PBMCs. The chain is made from TRBV2 and TRBJ2-1; the D region possibly corresponds to TRBD2 (6 bases align). This clonotype originated in a woman younger than 30 in good health and CMV-seronegative. The CDR3 reads CASRRAGDEQFF. The DNA sequence is given as TGTGCCAGCCGGAGGGCCGGTGATGAGCAGTTCTTC.